A single sample gave rise to the 30 T cell receptor beta chains below, sequenced in a study of blood T cell repertoires in COVID-19. The assay was immunoSEQ multiplex PCR, and TCRdb's table has in-frame clones only and misses some. The sample carries fewer than 250,000 clones, about 90% recorded once. Sequencing used peripheral blood. These receptors were collected from a man aged 25 to 45 with acute or convalescent COVID-19.

The CDR3 loop is CASSRQGVDTQYF. The CDR3 coding sequence is TGTGCCAGCAGTCGACAGGGCGTAGATACGCAGTATTTT. The chain carries TRBV28 and TRBJ2-3; the match to TRBD1 covers 7 bases. V shed 5 bases and J 5 bases; nucleotides not matched to a gene: 4. This CDR3 comprises 13 residues. CDR1 is MDHEN and CDR2 is SYDVKM in the germline V gene. The whole variable domain, filled in from reference TRBV28 and TRBJ2-3, reads DVKVTQSSRYLVKRTGEKVFLECVQDMDHENMFWYRQDPGLGLRLIYFSYDVKMKEKGDIPEGYSVSREKKERFSLILESASTNQTSMYLCASSRQGVDTQYFGPGTRLTVL.

About this clone: Distinct nucleotide sequences in the sample also encode this CDR3. V and J are TRBV7-3 and TRBJ2-3; D gene uncertain. Trimming removed 3 bases at V and 0 bases at J, with 4 bases between. Germline CDR1 reads SGHTA; CDR2 reads FQGTGA. The CDR3 totals 13 residues. As DNA, the CDR3 is TGTGCCAGCAGCTTTAGTAGCACAGATACGCAGTATTTT. It yields the protein CASSFSSTDTQYF.

This clone was detected only a few times. V and J are TRBV6-5 and TRBJ1-1; TRBD1 matches 11 bases. The germline V gene has CDR1 MNHEY and CDR2 SVGAGI. V lost 7 bases and J lost 11; bases outside the gene matches: 9. The CDR3 contains 13 residues. CDR3 residues: CASKRTGGPRAFF. The CDR3 bases are TGTGCCAGCAAGAGGACAGGGGGCCCTAGGGCTTTCTTT.

This chain joins TRBV7-8 and TRBJ2-1; D remains unclear. Per germline, CDR1 SGHVS and CDR2 FQNEAQ. This CDR3 region has 11 residues. Deletions cut 4 bases from V and 6 bases from J, with 4 bases between. As DNA, the CDR3 is TGTGCCAGCAGCTCATTCAATGAGCAGTTCTTC. This sequence encodes CASSSFNEQFF.

V usage is TRBV5-1 and J usage is TRBJ2-7; 8 positions agree with TRBD2. The trim removed 5 bases at V and 2 bases at J, leaving 3 bases unmatched. The CDR3 is 13 amino acids. Germline values: CDR1 SGHRS, CDR2 YFSETQ. Here the CDR3 reads CASSLAGTYEQYF. The CDR3 bases are TGCGCCAGCAGTTTAGCGGGAACCTACGAGCAGTACTTC. Filled out from reference TRBV5-1 and TRBJ2-7, the complete variable domain reads KAGVTQTPRYLIKTRGQQVTLSCSPISGHRSVSWYQQTPGQGLQFLFEYFSETQRNKGNFPGRFSGRQFSNSRSEMNVSTLELGDSALYLCASSLAGTYEQYFGPGTRLTVT.

About this clone itself: One end of the junction does not line up with germline, which may come from a read error. The chain carries TRBV27 and TRBJ2-7; 9 bases match TRBD1. The CDR3 loop spans 14 amino acids. Germline CDR1 is MNHEY and CDR2 is SMNVEV (reference sequence). The CDR3 protein is CASSSGQGSHEQYF. In DNA form, the CDR3 reads TGTGCCAGCAGTTCGGGACAGGGCTCCCACGAGCAGTACTTC.

This chain joins TRBV4-1 and TRBJ2-1; 7 bases fit TRBD2. Germline V gives CDR1 MGHRA, CDR2 YSYEKL. V dropped 1 base and J dropped 2; count of bases not matched to a gene: 2. The CDR3 is 15 residues long. The CDR3 loop reads CASSQGRGAYNEQFF. Written as DNA, the CDR3 is TGCGCCAGCAGCCAAGGTCGGGGGGCCTACAATGAGCAGTTCTTC.

The chain is built from TRBV5-4 and TRBJ1-1; 9 positions agree with TRBD1. With V trimmed by 7 bases and J by 2 bases, 9 bases remained unmatched. Germline CDR1 SGHNT, CDR2 YYREEE (reference sequence). This CDR3 spans 15 amino acids. CDR3 nucleotide sequence: TGTGCCAGCGGCGTGACAGGGGGGGGTAACACTGAAGCTTTCTTT. As protein: CASGVTGGGNTEAFF.

This chain connects TRBV6-4 to TRBJ2-1; TRBD2 matches at 7 bases. The germline V gene has CDR1 MRHNA and CDR2 SNTAGT. CDR3 length: 16 residues. V lost 4 bases to trimming and J lost 5 bases; unmatched junction nucleotides: 11. The CDR3 is CASSGPASSGHNEQFF. The CDR3 nucleotides are TGTGCCAGCAGTGGTCCGGCGTCTAGCGGACACAATGAGCAGTTCTTC.

The chain carries TRBV10-3 and TRBJ2-2; the match to TRBD2 covers 9 bases. The length of the CDR3 is 16 residues. V shed 6 bases, J shed 4 bases, and the junction held 9 bases outside the gene matches. Germline assignment: CDR1 ENHRY and CDR2 SYGVKD. DNA of the CDR3: TGTGCCATCAGGCCAAGGGGAGCGGGAGGCACCGGGGAGCTGTTTTTT. Translating gives CAIRPRGAGGTGELFF.

V is TRBV28 and J is TRBJ2-1, with D possibly TRBD2 on 5 matching bases. Germline lookup yields CDR1 MDHEN and CDR2 SYDVKM. The CDR3 length is 13 residues. The germline V and J ends were trimmed by 6 bases and 9 bases, with 15 bases remaining between them. The CDR3 spells CASSGVQRSEQFF. DNA of the CDR3: TGTGCCAGCAGCGGGGTTCAGAGGAGTGAGCAGTTCTTC.

The chain uses TRBV9 and TRBJ2-3; no firm D call. The CDR3 runs 12 residues. V dropped 4 bases and J dropped 3 bases, with 6 bases sitting between them. In germline, CDR1 is SGDLS, CDR2 YYNGEE. The CDR3 spells CASSRVTDTQYF. The DNA of the CDR3 is TGTGCCAGCAGCCGAGTAACAGATACGCAGTATTTT. Full variable domain (missing parts from reference TRBV9 and TRBJ2-3): DSGVTQTPKHLITATGQRVTLRCSPRSGDLSVYWYQQSLDQGLQFLIQYYNGEERAKGNILERFSAQQFPDLHSELNLSSLELGDSALYFCASSRVTDTQYFGPGTRLTVL.

This chain joins TRBV6-5 and TRBJ1-1; tentative D call: TRBD1 (6 bases). V dropped 0 bases and J dropped 0 bases, with 8 bases sitting between them. The CDR3 has 15 residues. The germline CDR1 and CDR2 sequences are MNHEY and SVGAGI. CDR3 sequence reads: CASSYSAGVNTEAFF. CDR3 bases: TGTGCCAGCAGTTACTCCGCAGGGGTGAACACTGAAGCTTTCTTT.

This clone was counted once. This chain links TRBV10-1 with TRBJ2-3, with 7 bases fitting TRBD1. This CDR3 is built from 16 residues. The junction had 7 bases not matched to a gene; V was cut back by 0 bases and J by 4 bases. CDR1 and CDR2 (germline): WNHNN, SYGVQD (reference sequence). The CDR3 DNA reads TGCGCCAGCAGTGAGTCGTTGGGCAGGGGGTCAGATACGCAGTATTTT. Its translation is CASSESLGRGSDTQYF.

In this sample, this clone turned up once. The CDR3 sequence is CASSWPGNSPLHF. For the CDR3, the DNA is TGTGCCAGCAGCTGGCCCGGGAATTCACCCCTCCACTTT. The rearrangement joins TRBV5-8 to TRBJ1-6; the D is unclear. CDR1 and CDR2 from the germline V gene are SGHTS and YDEGEE. The V end was cut by 3 bases, the J end by 7 bases, with 8 bases between. The CDR3 covers 13 residues.

The V and J genes are TRBV6-5 and TRBJ2-7, with D maybe TRBD1 (6 bases). CDR1 is MNHEY, CDR2 SVGAGI, per germline. The germline V and J ends were trimmed by 6 bases and 3 bases, with 18 bases remaining between them. This CDR3 spans 15 amino acids. The CDR3 reads CASSLEGTGHYEQYF. As DNA, the CDR3 is TGTGCCAGCAGCCTCGAAGGGACGGGACACTACGAGCAGTACTTC.

Comments on this clone: An end of the junction does not agree with germline; a read error may underlie this. This chain connects TRBV11-1 to TRBJ1-2, with 11 bases that match TRBD1. In germline, CDR1 is SGHAT, CDR2 FQDESV (reference sequence). The CDR3 length is 13 residues. CDR3 residues: CASSLRAGQGANF. DNA of the CDR3: TGTGCCAGCAGCTTACGCGCTGGACAGGGGGCAAACTTC.

Here the CDR3 DNA reads TGTGCCAGTAGGGGACAGGAGTATTCACCCCTCCACTTT. Translation gives CASRGQEYSPLHF. This chain uses TRBV19 with TRBJ1-6; 8 bases match TRBD1. This CDR3 comprises 13 residues. The V and J ends lost 6 bases and 8 bases, in that order; junction bases with no gene match: 3. In germline, CDR1 is LNHDA, CDR2 SQIVND (reference sequence).

This clone has just a few counts. This sequence joins TRBV20-1 and TRBJ1-5, with D uncertain. The CDR3 spans 13 residues. The germline gives CDR1 DFQATT, CDR2 SNEGSKA (reference sequence). Trimming stripped 3 bases from V and 4 bases from J, with 10 bases between. The CDR3 nucleotides read TGCAGTGCTAGTATCGTTTTTAATCAGCCCCAGCATTTT. This gives the protein CSASIVFNQPQHF.

In DNA, the CDR3 is TGTGCCAGCAGCTTGGACGGGAGTAAGGGGACCCAGTACTTC. Protein product: CASSLDGSKGTQYF. The chain carries TRBV5-8 and TRBJ2-5; the D gene is possibly TRBD2 (6 bases). Trimming cost V 0 bases and J 7 bases, with 13 bases left between them. This CDR3 contains 14 residues. The germline V gene encodes CDR1 SGHTS and CDR2 YDEGEE.

CDR3 bases: TGTGCCAGCAGAAGAAATGAGGTGACTGAAGCTTTCTTT. It codes for CASRRNEVTEAFF. This sequence joins TRBV7-9 and TRBJ1-1; D unresolved. There are 13 residues in the CDR3. V was cut by 6 bases and J by 5 bases, with 13 bases left in between. The germline gives CDR1 SEHNR, CDR2 FQNEAQ (reference sequence).

This clone was observed once. V and J are TRBV7-2 and TRBJ2-3; TRBD2 matches at 14 bases. Germline trimming cut 2 bases from V and 3 bases from J; bases unmatched to any gene: 7. Per germline, CDR1 SGHTA and CDR2 FQGNSA. CDR3 length: 18 amino acids. CDR3 in amino acids: CASSLSGLAGGPTDTQYF. Written as DNA, the CDR3 is TGTGCCAGCAGCTTATCTGGACTAGCGGGGGGACCAACAGATACGCAGTATTTT.

The chain combines TRBV2 with TRBJ1-1; D uncertain. CDR1 is SNHLY, CDR2 FYNNEI, per germline. Trimming cost V 2 bases and J 4 bases, with 5 bases left between them. The CDR3 has 12 amino acids. Here the CDR3 reads CASSELSTEAFF. For the CDR3, the DNA is TGTGCCAGCAGTGAACTGTCCACTGAAGCTTTCTTT.

The rearrangement joins TRBV18 to TRBJ1-5; the D gene is possibly TRBD1 (6 bases). V was shortened by 2 bases and J by 4 bases, with 15 bases between the two germline ends. The CDR3 runs 16 residues. CDR1 is KGHSH and CDR2 is LQKENI in the germline V gene. The CDR3 is CASSPWRQDENQPQHF. Here the CDR3 DNA reads TGTGCCAGCTCACCATGGCGACAGGATGAAAATCAGCCCCAGCATTTT. The full variable domain, in which reference TRBV18 and TRBJ1-5 provide the parts outside the CDR3, is NAGVMQNPRHLVRRRGQEARLRCSPMKGHSHVYWYRQLPEEGLKFMVYLQKENIIDESGMPKERFSAEFPKEGPSILRIQQVVRGDSAAYFCASSPWRQDENQPQHFGDGTRLSIL.

This chain connects TRBV7-2 to TRBJ1-5; TRBD1 might be the D (6 bases). The germline V and J ends were trimmed by 1 base and 4 bases, with 8 bases remaining between them. The length of the CDR3 is 14 residues. Per germline, CDR1 SGHTA and CDR2 FQGNSA. As DNA, the CDR3 is TGTGCCAGCAGCTTAGGGGGGCGGAATCAGCCCCAGCATTTT. Residues: CASSLGGRNQPQHF.

The chain links TRBV19 to TRBJ1-5; the D gene is possibly TRBD1 (5 bases). Germline V gives CDR1 LNHDA, CDR2 SQIVND (reference sequence). Trimming left V 5 bases short and J 0 bases short, with 11 bases between. The length of the CDR3 is 15 residues. Here the CDR3 DNA reads TGTGCCAGTAGTGCCTTACAGGTTAGCAATCAGCCCCAGCATTTT. The encoded protein is CASSALQVSNQPQHF.

The gene calls are TRBV4-1 and TRBJ2-3; D remains unclear. Trimming took off 1 base at V and 5 bases at J, with 10 bases between the two ends. Germline CDR1 MGHRA, CDR2 YSYEKL. The CDR3 covers 14 residues. CDR3 coding DNA: TGCGCCAGCAGCCAAGGGTCTAGTCTAGATACGCAGTATTTT. It is translated as CASSQGSSLDTQYF.

The sample holds a few counts of this clone. The chain couples TRBV5-1 to TRBJ1-2; tentative D call: TRBD1 (5 bases). CDR3 length equals 14 residues. Germline CDR1 is SGHRS and CDR2 is YFSETQ. The V gene lost 4 bases and the J gene lost 4 bases, with 14 bases spanning the gap. This CDR3 is CASSQMGRGYGYTF. The CDR3 DNA is TGCGCCAGCAGCCAGATGGGTAGGGGCTATGGCTACACCTTC.

The J gene is TRBJ2-7, the V gene TRBV5-1; 11 bases fit TRBD2. CDR1 and CDR2 from the germline V gene are SGHRS and YFSETQ. J lost 2 bases, V lost 1 base, and 5 bases had no gene match. The CDR3 is made up of 16 amino acids. CDR3 bases: TGCGCCAGCAGCTTGCGAGGGACTAGCGGCCCCTACGAGCAGTACTTC. Translated, it gives CASSLRGTSGPYEQYF. Full variable domain (rest looked up from reference TRBV5-1 and TRBJ2-7): KAGVTQTPRYLIKTRGQQVTLSCSPISGHRSVSWYQQTPGQGLQFLFEYFSETQRNKGNFPGRFSGRQFSNSRSEMNVSTLELGDSALYLCASSLRGTSGPYEQYFGPGTRLTVT.

The CDR3 region has the DNA TGTGCCAGCAGCTTACTAGCGGGAAATCAAGAGACCCAGTACTTC. Translation gives CASSLLAGNQETQYF. This chain links TRBV2 with TRBJ2-5, with 10 positions matching TRBD2. In germline, CDR1 is SNHLY, CDR2 FYNNEI. Trimming removed 6 bases from V and 2 bases from J; junction bases left unmatched: 6. CDR3 size: 15 residues.